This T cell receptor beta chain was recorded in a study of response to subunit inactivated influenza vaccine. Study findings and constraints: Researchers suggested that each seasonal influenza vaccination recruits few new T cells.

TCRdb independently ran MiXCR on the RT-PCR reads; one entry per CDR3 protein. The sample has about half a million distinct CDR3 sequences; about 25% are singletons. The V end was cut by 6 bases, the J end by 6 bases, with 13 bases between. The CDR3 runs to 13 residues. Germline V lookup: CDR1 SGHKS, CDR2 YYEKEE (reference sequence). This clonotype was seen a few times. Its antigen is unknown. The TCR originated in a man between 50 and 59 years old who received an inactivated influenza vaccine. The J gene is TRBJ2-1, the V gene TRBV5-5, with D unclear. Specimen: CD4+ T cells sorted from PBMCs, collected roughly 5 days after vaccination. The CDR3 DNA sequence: TGTGCCAGCACTGTAGGCCCCGTCAATGAGCAGTTCTTC. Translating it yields CASTVGPVNEQFF.